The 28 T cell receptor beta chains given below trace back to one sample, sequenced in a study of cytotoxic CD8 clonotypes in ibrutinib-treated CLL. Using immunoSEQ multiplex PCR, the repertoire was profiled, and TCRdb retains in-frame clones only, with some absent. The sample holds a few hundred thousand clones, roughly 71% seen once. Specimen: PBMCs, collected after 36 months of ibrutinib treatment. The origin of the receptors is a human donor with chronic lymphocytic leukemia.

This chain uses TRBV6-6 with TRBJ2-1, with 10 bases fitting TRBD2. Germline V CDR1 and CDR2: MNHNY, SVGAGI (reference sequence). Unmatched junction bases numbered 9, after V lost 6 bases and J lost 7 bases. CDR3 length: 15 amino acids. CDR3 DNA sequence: TGTGCCAGCAGGCGCACTAGCGGGAAGGGGAATGAGCAGTTCTTC. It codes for CASRRTSGKGNEQFF.

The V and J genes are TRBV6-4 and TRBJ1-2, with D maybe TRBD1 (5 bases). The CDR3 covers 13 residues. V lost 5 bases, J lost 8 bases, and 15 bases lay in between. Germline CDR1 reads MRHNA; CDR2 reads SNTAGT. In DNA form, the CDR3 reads TGTGCCAGCAGTCAGGGCCTACGAGGAGGCTACACCTTC. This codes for CASSQGLRGGYTF.

The CDR3 DNA follows: TGTGCCAGCAGACAACAGGGAAGCAATCAGCCCCAGCATTTT. Amino acids: CASRQQGSNQPQHF. The chain couples TRBV27 to TRBJ1-5; possibly TRBD1 for D (6 bases). Germline V gene data show CDR1 as MNHEY and CDR2 as SMNVEV (reference sequence). The CDR3 totals 14 residues. Trimming cost V 6 bases and J 1 base, with 10 bases left between them.

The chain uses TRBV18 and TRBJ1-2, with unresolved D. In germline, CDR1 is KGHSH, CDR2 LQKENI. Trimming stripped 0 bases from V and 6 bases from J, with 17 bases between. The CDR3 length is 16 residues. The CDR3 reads CASSPPPGPGKDGYTF. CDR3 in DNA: TGTGCCAGCTCACCACCCCCCGGGCCAGGAAAGGATGGCTACACCTTC.

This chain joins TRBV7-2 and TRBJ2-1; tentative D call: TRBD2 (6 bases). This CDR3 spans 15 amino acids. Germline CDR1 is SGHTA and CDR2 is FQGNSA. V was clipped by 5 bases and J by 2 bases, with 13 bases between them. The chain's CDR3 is CASSLSGGAYNEQFF. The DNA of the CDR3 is TGTGCCAGCAGCCTTTCGGGCGGGGCCTACAATGAGCAGTTCTTC. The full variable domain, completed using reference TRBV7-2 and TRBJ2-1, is GAGVSQSPSNKVTEKGKDVELRCDPISGHTALYWYRQSLGQGLEFLIYFQGNSAPDKSGLPSDRFSAERTGGSVSTLTIQRTQQEDSAVYLCASSLSGGAYNEQFFGPGTRLTVL.

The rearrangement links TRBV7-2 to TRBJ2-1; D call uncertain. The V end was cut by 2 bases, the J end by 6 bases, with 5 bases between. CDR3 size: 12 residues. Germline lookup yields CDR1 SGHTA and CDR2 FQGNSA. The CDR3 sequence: CASSLWGNEQFF. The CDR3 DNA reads TGTGCCAGCAGCTTATGGGGCAATGAGCAGTTCTTC.

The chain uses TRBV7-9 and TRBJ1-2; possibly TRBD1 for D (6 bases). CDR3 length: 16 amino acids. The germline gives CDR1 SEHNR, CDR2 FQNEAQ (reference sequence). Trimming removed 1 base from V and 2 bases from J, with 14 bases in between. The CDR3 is CASSLVGTLGNYGYTF. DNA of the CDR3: TGTGCCAGCAGCTTAGTAGGGACACTCGGAAACTATGGCTACACCTTC. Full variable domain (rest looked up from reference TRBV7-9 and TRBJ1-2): DTGVSQNPRHKITKRGQNVTFRCDPISEHNRLYWYRQTLGQGPEFLTYFQNEAQLEKSRLLSDRFSAERPKGSFSTLEIQRTEQGDSAMYLCASSLVGTLGNYGYTFGSGTRLTVV.

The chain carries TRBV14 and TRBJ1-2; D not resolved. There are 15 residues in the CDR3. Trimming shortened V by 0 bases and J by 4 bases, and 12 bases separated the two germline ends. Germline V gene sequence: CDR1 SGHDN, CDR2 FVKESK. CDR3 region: CASSQEALNGYGYTF. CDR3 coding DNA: TGTGCCAGCAGCCAAGAAGCCCTTAACGGCTATGGCTACACCTTC.

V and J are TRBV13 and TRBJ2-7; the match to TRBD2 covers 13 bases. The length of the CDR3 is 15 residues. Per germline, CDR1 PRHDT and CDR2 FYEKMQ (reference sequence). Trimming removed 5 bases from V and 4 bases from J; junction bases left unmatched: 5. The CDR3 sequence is CASSPRTSGGYEQYF. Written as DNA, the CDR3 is TGTGCCAGCAGCCCGAGGACTAGCGGGGGTTACGAGCAGTACTTC.

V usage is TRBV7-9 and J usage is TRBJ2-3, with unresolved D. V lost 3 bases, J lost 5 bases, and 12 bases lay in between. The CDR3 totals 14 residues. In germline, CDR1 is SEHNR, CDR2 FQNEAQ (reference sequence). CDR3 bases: TGTGCCAGCAGCTTGTTAAGGAGTGGAGATACGCAGTATTTT. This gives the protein CASSLLRSGDTQYF.

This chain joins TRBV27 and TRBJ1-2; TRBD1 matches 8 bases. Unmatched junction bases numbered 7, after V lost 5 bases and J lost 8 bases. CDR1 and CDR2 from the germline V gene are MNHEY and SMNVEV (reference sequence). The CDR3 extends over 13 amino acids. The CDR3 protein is CASSPRTGRGYTF. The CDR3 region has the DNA TGTGCCAGCAGTCCCCGGACAGGGAGAGGCTACACCTTC.

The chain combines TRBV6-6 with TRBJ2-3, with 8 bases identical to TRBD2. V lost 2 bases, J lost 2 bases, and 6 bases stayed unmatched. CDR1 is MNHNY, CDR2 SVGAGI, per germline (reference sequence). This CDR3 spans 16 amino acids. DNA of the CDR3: TGTGCCAGCAGTTACCTGAAGCGGGGGCCCACAGATACGCAGTATTTT. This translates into CASSYLKRGPTDTQYF.

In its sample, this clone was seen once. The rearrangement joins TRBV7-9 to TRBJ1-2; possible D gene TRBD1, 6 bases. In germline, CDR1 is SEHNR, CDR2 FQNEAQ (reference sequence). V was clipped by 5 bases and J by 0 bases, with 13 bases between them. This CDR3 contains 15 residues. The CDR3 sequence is CASSAWDNANYGYTF. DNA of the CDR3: TGTGCCAGCAGCGCGTGGGACAACGCTAACTATGGCTACACCTTC.

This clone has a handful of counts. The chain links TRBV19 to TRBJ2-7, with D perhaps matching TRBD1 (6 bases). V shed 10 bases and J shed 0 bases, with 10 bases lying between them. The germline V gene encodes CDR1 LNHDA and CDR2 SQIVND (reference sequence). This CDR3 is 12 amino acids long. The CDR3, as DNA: TGTGCCACCCGAGGGGGCTCCTACGAGCAGTACTTC. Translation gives CATRGGSYEQYF.

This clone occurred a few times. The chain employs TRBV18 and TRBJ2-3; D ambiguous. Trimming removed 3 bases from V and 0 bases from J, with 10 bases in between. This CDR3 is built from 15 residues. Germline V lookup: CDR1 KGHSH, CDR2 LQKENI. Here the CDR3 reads CASSPSRRSTDTQYF. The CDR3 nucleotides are TGTGCCAGCTCACCCTCTCGTCGCAGCACAGATACGCAGTATTTT. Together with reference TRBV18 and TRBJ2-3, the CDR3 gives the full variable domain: NAGVMQNPRHLVRRRGQEARLRCSPMKGHSHVYWYRQLPEEGLKFMVYLQKENIIDESGMPKERFSAEFPKEGPSILRIQQVVRGDSAAYFCASSPSRRSTDTQYFGPGTRLTVL.

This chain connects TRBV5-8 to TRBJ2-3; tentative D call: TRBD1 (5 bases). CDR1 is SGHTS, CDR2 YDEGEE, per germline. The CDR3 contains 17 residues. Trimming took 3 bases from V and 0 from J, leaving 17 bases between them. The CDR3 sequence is CASSSSYRIPSTDTQYF. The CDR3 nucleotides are TGTGCCAGCAGCTCGTCCTACAGGATACCTAGCACAGATACGCAGTATTTT. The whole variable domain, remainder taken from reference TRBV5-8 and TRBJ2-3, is EAGVTQSPTHLIKTRGQQATLRCSPISGHTSVYWYQQALGLGLQFLLWYDEGEERNRGNFPPRFSGRQFPNYSSELNVNALELEDSALYLCASSSSYRIPSTDTQYFGPGTRLTVL.

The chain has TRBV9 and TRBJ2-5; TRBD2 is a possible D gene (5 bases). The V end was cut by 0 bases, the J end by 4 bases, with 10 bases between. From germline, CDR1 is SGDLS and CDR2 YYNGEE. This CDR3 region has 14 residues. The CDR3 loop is CASSVGGQLETQYF. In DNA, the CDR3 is TGTGCCAGCAGCGTAGGAGGGCAGCTAGAGACCCAGTACTTC.

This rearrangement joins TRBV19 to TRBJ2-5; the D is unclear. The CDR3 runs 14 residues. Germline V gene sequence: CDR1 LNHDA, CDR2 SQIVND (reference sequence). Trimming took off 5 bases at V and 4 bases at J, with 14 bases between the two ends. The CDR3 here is CASSPRRQGETQYF. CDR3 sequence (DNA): TGTGCCAGTAGTCCCCGGCGTCAAGGAGAGACCCAGTACTTC.

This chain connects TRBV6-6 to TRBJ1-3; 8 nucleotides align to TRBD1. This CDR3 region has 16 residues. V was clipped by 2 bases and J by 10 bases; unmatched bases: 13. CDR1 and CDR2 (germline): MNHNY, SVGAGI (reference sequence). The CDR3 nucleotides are TGTGCCAGCAGTTACCCGCCGGGACAGGAGATCTTGACCATATATTTT. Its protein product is CASSYPPGQEILTIYF.

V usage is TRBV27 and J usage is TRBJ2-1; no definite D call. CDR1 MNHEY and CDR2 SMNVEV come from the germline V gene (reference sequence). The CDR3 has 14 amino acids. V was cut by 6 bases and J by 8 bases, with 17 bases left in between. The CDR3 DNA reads TGTGCCAGCAGCCTAAGTCTGGGGTTCTATGAGCAGTTCTTC. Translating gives CASSLSLGFYEQFF.

The CDR3 sequence: CASSISAGNPSVGGYTF. The CDR3 DNA is TGTGCCAGCTCCATCTCGGCAGGCAACCCCTCCGTAGGAGGCTACACCTTC. The chain is built from TRBV18 and TRBJ1-2; D not certain. This CDR3 comprises 17 residues. CDR1 and CDR2 from the germline V gene are KGHSH and LQKENI. Trimming cost V 6 bases and J 8 bases, with 28 bases left between them.

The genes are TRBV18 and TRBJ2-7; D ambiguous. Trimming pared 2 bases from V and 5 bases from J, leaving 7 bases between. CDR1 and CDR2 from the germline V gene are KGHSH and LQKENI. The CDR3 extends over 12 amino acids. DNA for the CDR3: TGTGCCAGCTCACCAAATTATGACGAGCAGTACTTC. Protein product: CASSPNYDEQYF.

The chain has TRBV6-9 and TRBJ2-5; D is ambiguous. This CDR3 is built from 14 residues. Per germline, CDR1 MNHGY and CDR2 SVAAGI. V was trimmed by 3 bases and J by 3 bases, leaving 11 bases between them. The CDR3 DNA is TGTGCCAGCAGTTACGGTACGATCAAAGAGACCCAGTACTTC. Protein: CASSYGTIKETQYF.

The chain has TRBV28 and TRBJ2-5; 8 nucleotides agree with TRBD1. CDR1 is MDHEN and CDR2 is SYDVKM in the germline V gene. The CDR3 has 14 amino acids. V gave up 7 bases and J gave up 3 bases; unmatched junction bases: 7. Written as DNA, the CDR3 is TGTGCCAGCATGGCAGGGGGCGGTGAAGAGACCCAGTACTTC. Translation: CASMAGGGEETQYF.

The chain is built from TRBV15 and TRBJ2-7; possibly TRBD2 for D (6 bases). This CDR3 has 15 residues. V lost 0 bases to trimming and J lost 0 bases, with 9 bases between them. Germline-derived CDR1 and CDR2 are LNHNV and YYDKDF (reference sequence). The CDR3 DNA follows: TGTGCCACCAGCAGAGATCTGACTAGCTCCTACGAGCAGTACTTC. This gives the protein CATSRDLTSSYEQYF.

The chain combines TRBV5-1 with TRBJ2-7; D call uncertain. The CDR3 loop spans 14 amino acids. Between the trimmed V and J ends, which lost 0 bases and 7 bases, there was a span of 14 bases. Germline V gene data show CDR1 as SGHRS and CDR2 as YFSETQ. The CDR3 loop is CASSLEGREGEQYF. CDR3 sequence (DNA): TGCGCCAGCAGCTTGGAAGGACGAGAAGGAGAGCAGTACTTC.

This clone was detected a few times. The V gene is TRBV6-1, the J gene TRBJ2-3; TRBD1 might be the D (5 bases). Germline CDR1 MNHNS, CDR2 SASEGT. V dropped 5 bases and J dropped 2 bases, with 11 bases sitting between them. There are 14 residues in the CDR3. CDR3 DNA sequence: TGTGCCAGCAGTCTTCAGGGATACACAGATACGCAGTATTTT. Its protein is CASSLQGYTDTQYF.

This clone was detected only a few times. The CDR3 region is CASSQAGLAGGAYNEQFF. The CDR3 DNA reads as TGCGCCAGCAGCCAAGCTGGACTAGCGGGGGGGGCGTACAATGAGCAGTTCTTC. V and J are TRBV4-1 and TRBJ2-1; 15 positions agree with TRBD2. CDR1 and CDR2 (germline): MGHRA, YSYEKL. V lost 1 base and J lost 4; bases outside the gene matches: 5. This CDR3 comprises 18 residues.